A selection of T cell receptor beta chains follows, all from one sample in a study of CXCR3-negative and CXCR3-positive naive CD8 T cells. TCRdb reworked the 5' RACE reads into one entry per CDR3 protein, no DNA. Across about 90,000 distinct CDR3 sequences, the top ten clones capture about 1.1% of the sample. The sequenced sample was naive CXCR3- CD8+ T cells from blood. Receptor source: a human donor in good health. Some clones in this sample may be carry-over from other donors' samples. The CDR3 runs from the conserved cysteine through the conserved F or W.

TRBV7-9	TRBJ1-1	CASSPRGGTEAFF
TRBV24-1	TRBJ2-1	CATSDLRGGTQFF
TRBV2	TRBJ2-1	CASSDLSPGSYNEQFF
TRBV29-1	TRBJ2-2	CSVEQGFGTGELFF
TRBV7-3	TRBJ2-7	CASSLNREQYF
TRBV12-3/TRBV12-4	TRBJ2-7	CASSLANSDEQYF
TRBV7-2	TRBJ2-3	CASSLATSPDTQYF
TRBV11-3	TRBJ2-7	CASSLRTSYEQYF
TRBV11-2	TRBJ2-3	CASRETGIFTDTQYF
TRBV7-9	TRBJ1-1	CASSPPGDTEAFF
TRBV6-7	TRBJ2-4	CASSFATIKNIQYF
TRBV30	TRBJ2-3	CAWSSTGVSTDTQCF
TRBV12-3/TRBV12-4	TRBJ1-2	CASSFIRTHGYTF
TRBV20-1	TRBJ2-7	CSARETYSLHEQYF
TRBV29-1	TRBJ2-7	CSVVSISYEQYF
TRBV4-3	TRBJ1-5	CASSQVWGAYQPQHF
TRBV14	TRBJ2-5	CASSQTGGLETQYF
TRBV29-1	TRBJ2-2	CSATRDGNTGELFF
TRBV7-8	TRBJ2-5	CASSLHERETQYF
TRBV5-1	TRBJ2-2	CASSLEEAGELFF
TRBV7-9	TRBJ2-7	CASGPGLEGEQYF
TRBV9	TRBJ2-5	CASSPNAAGTETQYF
TRBV5-1	TRBJ2-3	CASSLAKRGNTDTQYF
TRBV29-1	TRBJ2-2	CSVLAGGSTGELFF
TRBV7-2	TRBJ2-1	CASSQQQEQFF
TRBV2	TRBJ2-5	CASSLQGEGYQETQYF